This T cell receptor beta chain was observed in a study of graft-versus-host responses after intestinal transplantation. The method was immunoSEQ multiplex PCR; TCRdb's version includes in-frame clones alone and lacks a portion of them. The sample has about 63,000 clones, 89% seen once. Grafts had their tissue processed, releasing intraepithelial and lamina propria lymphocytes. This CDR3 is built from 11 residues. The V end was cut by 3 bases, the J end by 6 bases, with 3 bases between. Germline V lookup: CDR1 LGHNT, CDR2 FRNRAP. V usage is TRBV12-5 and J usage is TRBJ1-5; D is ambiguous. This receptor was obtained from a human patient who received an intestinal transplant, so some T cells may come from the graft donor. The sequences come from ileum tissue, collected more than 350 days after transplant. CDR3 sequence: CASGLGQPQHF. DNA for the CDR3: TGTGCTAGTGGTTTAGGTCAGCCCCAGCATTTT.